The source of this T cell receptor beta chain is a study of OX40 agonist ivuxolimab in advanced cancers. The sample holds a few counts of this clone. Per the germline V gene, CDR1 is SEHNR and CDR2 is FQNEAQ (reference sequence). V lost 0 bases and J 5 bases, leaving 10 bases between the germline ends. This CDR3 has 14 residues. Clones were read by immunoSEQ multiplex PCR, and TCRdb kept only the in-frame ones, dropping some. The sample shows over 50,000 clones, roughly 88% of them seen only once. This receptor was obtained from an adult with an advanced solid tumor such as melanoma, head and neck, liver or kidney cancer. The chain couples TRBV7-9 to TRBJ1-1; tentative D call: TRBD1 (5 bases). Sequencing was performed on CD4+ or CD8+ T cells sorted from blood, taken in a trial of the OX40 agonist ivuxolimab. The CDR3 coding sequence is TGTGCCAGCAGCTTAGCGGGACCGGGGACTGAAGCTTTCTTT. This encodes CASSLAGPGTEAFF.